The present TCR beta chain was sequenced within a study of blood T cell repertoires in COVID-19 (dated by TCRdb to 2019 to 2021). Study-wide context: Samples covering the acute and convalescent phases of COVID-19 were provided by collaborators in the United States, Italy and Spain. The prospective study material was composed of cDNA or gDNA derived from T cells, B-cell-depleted T cells, or PBMCs. Deeply sampled blood TCRbeta repertoires from subjects exposed to, actively infected with, or recovered from COVID-19 were included in the dataset. The repertoires were released in a freely available public database intended as a resource for research on the immune response to SARS-CoV-2. Samples came from the ongoing ImmuneRACE study (first 160 participants) plus 1,254 subjects from 6 global collaborators. A de-identified subject ID, COVID-19 status, age in years and sex were almost always included in the sample metadata. HLA class I and class II types, where available, came from metadata supplied by the sample provider rather than from assay-based typing. What the authors observed across the whole study: The amount of clinical and demographic metadata varied by source and participant and was provided uncurated.

The collaborating institutions used their own protocols to collect whole blood in K2EDTA tubes. For TCRbeta analysis, collaborators shipped samples in one of three forms: frozen whole blood, isolated PBMCs, or DNA extracted from either of those sample types. The immunoSEQ Assay, a bias-controlled multiplex PCR, was used to amplify TCRbeta CDR3 regions from genomic DNA. The authors' analysis ran thus. The number of nucleated cells in each sample was estimated by amplification of reference gene primers within the assay. Sequence reads were collapsed and filtered to measure the absolute abundance of every unique TCRbeta CDR3 rearrangement. For each sample, productive Simpson clonality was calculated by taking the square root of Simpson's diversity index across productive rearrangements. The immuneACCESS repertoire file appears here via TCRdb, limited to in-frame rearrangements. These files lack a portion of the clones; in checked studies, under half of the deficit traces to unresolved V genes, and the cause of the others is not known. V and J calls and clone size come straight from that table; D and trimming were deduced from the DNA. This sample is represented by 55,000 to 65,000 clones; roughly 80% of them were singletons. Roughly 3.2% of the sample lies in the top ten.

As for this clone: Its antigen target is currently unknown. No base quality values were provided; no much bigger clone lies one nucleotide off.

The germline V gene (reference sequence) supplies CDR1 SGHNT and CDR2 YYREEE. A distance of 13 bases separates the germline ends of V and J, which lose 4 bases and 3 bases respectively. Taken from cysteine to phenylalanine, the CDR3 has 14 residues. CDR3 DNA is the only sequence kept; it has 42 bases, read in frame from the first base. This receptor was obtained from a man in his sixties with acute or convalescent COVID-19. The rearrangement joined TRBV5-4 to TRBJ2-5; TRBD1 could be the D gene, as 6 bases match. The specimen sequenced was peripheral blood. In nucleotide form, the sequence is TGTGCCAGCAGCGGCCAGACAGGAAAAGAGACCCAGTACTTC. The translation is CASSGQTGKETQYF.